This T cell receptor beta chain is from a study of OX40 agonist ivuxolimab in advanced cancers. The CDR3 spans 17 residues. V lost 1 base and J lost 0, with 14 bases in between. CDR1 and CDR2 (germline): SGDLS, YYNGEE. This table comes from immunoSEQ multiplex PCR, and its TCRdb copy is limited to in-frame clones, with some not included. The repertoire includes more than 15,000 clones, roughly 73% of them detected once, and 25% to 30% sits in the top ten. Anyone with autoimmune disease history or systemic immunosuppression was excluded. V is TRBV9 and J is TRBJ2-1, with D unresolved. This TCR was sampled from an adult with an advanced solid tumor such as melanoma, head and neck, liver or kidney cancer. This specimen consisted of CD4+ or CD8+ T cells sorted from blood, obtained in a trial of the OX40 agonist ivuxolimab. The CDR3 sequence is CASSVFVQDFSYNEQFF. The CDR3 DNA is TGTGCCAGCAGCGTATTCGTTCAGGATTTCTCCTACAATGAGCAGTTCTTC. Supplemented by reference TRBV9 and TRBJ2-1, the full variable domain reads DSGVTQTPKHLITATGQRVTLRCSPRSGDLSVYWYQQSLDQGLQFLIQYYNGEERAKGNILERFSAQQFPDLHSELNLSSLELGDSALYFCASSVFVQDFSYNEQFFGPGTRLTVL.